The present T cell receptor beta chain was sequenced within a study of cytomegalovirus exposure and HLA in healthy donors. Germline loops: CDR1 MNHEY, CDR2 SVGAGI. This CDR3 is built from 15 residues. The PCR made use of 60 Vbeta and 13 Jbeta primers. Profiled with immunoSEQ multiplex PCR; TCRdb holds only in-frame clones, not every one. This sample yields about 93,000 clones, of which roughly four fifths are seen a single time; approximately 0.56% belongs to the top ten. This sequence originates from a man aged 30 to 45 in good health and CMV-seronegative. Sequencing was performed on PBMCs. The V gene is TRBV6-5, the J gene TRBJ2-7; D not resolved. The J call is in doubt because the DNA end fits TRBJ2-1 better. The chain's CDR3 is CASSYSGGSYNEQFF. The CDR3 nucleotides are TGTGCCAGCAGTTACTCCGGCGGCAGCTACAATGAGCAGTTCTTC.